This record concerns one T cell receptor (beta chain) sequence. Its antigen is currently unknown. The sample belongs to a study of OX40 agonist ivuxolimab in advanced cancers. Study summary: It was ivuxolimab, an agonistic anti-OX40 (CD134) antibody, that patients were treated with. Patients were treated with intravenous ivuxolimab, dosed at 0.01 to 10 mg/kg and infused every 2 weeks.

Profiled with immunoSEQ multiplex PCR; TCRdb holds only in-frame clones, not every one. Among about 66,000 clones listed, about 81% were seen once. Study-level results: On average, a greater number of expanded clones characterised CD8+ T cells relative to CD4+.

The CDR3 totals 15 residues. Germline-derived CDR1 and CDR2 are SQVTM and ANQGSEA. J was trimmed by 1 base and V by 4 bases; bases with no gene match: 4. Here the sequenced sample was CD4+ or CD8+ T cells sorted from blood, taken in a trial of the OX40 agonist ivuxolimab. V usage is TRBV29-1 and J usage is TRBJ1-6; 7 positions agree with TRBD1. This receptor was identified in an adult with an advanced solid tumor such as melanoma, head and neck, liver or kidney cancer. The CDR3 DNA follows: TGCAGCGTTGGGACAGGCTGGTCCTATAATTCACCCCTCCACTTT. Translating gives CSVGTGWSYNSPLHF. Variable domain in full (rest from reference TRBV29-1 and TRBJ1-6): SAVISQKPSRDICQRGTSLTIQCQVDSQVTMMFWYRQQPGQSLTLIATANQGSEATYESGFVIDKFPISRPNLTFSTLTVSNMSPEDSSIYLCSVGTGWSYNSPLHFGNGTRLTVT.